These 18 T cell receptor beta chains share one sample of origin, sequenced in a study of blood T cell repertoires in COVID-19. The assay was immunoSEQ multiplex PCR, and TCRdb's table has in-frame clones only and misses some. Of 25,000 or so clones listed, about 83% are singletons. Source material: peripheral blood. The receptors shown here come from a man aged 65 to 79 with acute or convalescent COVID-19.

This rearrangement joins TRBV27 to TRBJ2-1; D possibly corresponds to TRBD1 (5 bases). The CDR3 totals 14 residues. Germline V CDR1 and CDR2: MNHEY, SMNVEV (reference sequence). V was cut by 4 bases and J by 0 bases, with 7 bases left in between. The CDR3 DNA follows: TGTGCCAGCAGTTGGGGCTCCTCCTACAATGAGCAGTTCTTC. Protein sequence: CASSWGSSYNEQFF.

The rearrangement joins TRBV30 to TRBJ2-2; D might be TRBD2 (5 bases). CDR3 length: 13 amino acids. Between the trimmed V and J ends, which lost 2 bases and 1 base, there was a span of 5 bases. Germline V gene data show CDR1 as GTSNPN and CDR2 as SVGIG (reference sequence). The CDR3 protein is CAWSRGNTGELFF. The CDR3 DNA reads as TGTGCCTGGAGTCGGGGGAACACCGGGGAGCTGTTTTTT.

The V and J genes are TRBV18 and TRBJ1-3; 8 nucleotides line up with TRBD1. J lost 0 bases, V lost 8 bases, and 12 bases had no gene match. This CDR3 spans 17 amino acids. The germline CDR1 and CDR2 sequences are KGHSH and LQKENI. CDR3 DNA: TGTGCCAGCACTGGACGCGGACAGGGCTTCTCTGGAAACACCATATATTTT. Translated: CASTGRGQGFSGNTIYF.

The chain has TRBV19 and TRBJ2-1; 7 positions agree with TRBD2. Germline V gene sequence: CDR1 LNHDA, CDR2 SQIVND (reference sequence). This CDR3 spans 13 amino acids. With 2 bases clipped from V and 10 bases from J, the junction kept 5 bases outside the gene matches. CDR3 region: CASSIRGVWEQFF. CDR3 in DNA: TGTGCCAGTAGTATACGGGGGGTCTGGGAGCAGTTCTTC.

The chain has TRBV19 and TRBJ1-3, with D tentatively TRBD1 (5 bases). The V end lost 5 bases, the J end lost 12 bases, and 14 bases lay between the germline ends. Germline V gene sequence: CDR1 LNHDA, CDR2 SQIVND (reference sequence). The CDR3 extends over 12 amino acids. CDR3 protein: CASSWWGRVIYF. The CDR3 nucleotides read TGTGCCAGTAGTTGGTGGGGCAGAGTCATATATTTT.

The CDR3 protein is CASGLSGRAEFF. Written as DNA, the CDR3 is TGTGCCAGCGGGCTTAGCGGGAGGGCGGAGTTCTTC. The V call is TRBV28, the J call TRBJ2-1; 11 bases match TRBD2. The length of the CDR3 is 12 residues. The germline V gene has CDR1 MDHEN and CDR2 SYDVKM. Germline trimming cut 8 bases from V and 14 bases from J; bases unmatched to any gene: 8.

The rearrangement links TRBV24-1 to TRBJ1-1; the D is unclear. From germline, CDR1 is KGHDR and CDR2 SFDVKD. This CDR3 has 14 amino acids. V lost 2 bases and J 9 bases, leaving 15 bases between the germline ends. The CDR3 nucleotides read TGTGCCACCAGTGATTCGGGTCGGGTCAATAAAGCTTTCTTT. Protein product: CATSDSGRVNKAFF.

This chain connects TRBV13 to TRBJ2-5; maybe TRBD1 (5 bases). The CDR3 contains 15 residues. Germline V gives CDR1 PRHDT, CDR2 FYEKMQ (reference sequence). V was pared by 2 bases and J by 1 base, with 11 bases between. CDR3 protein: CASSLTQASQETQYF. CDR3 coding DNA: TGTGCCAGCAGCTTAACACAGGCGAGCCAAGAGACCCAGTACTTC.

The chain combines TRBV19 with TRBJ2-3, with 10 bases that match TRBD1. V lost 6 bases and J lost 4; bases outside the gene matches: 4. Germline assignment: CDR1 LNHDA and CDR2 SQIVND (reference sequence). The CDR3 totals 14 residues. CDR3 nucleotide sequence: TGTGCCAGTAGGGACAGGGGGAAGGCAGATACGCAGTATTTT. Translated, it gives CASRDRGKADTQYF. Using reference TRBV19 and TRBJ2-3 for the parts outside the CDR3, the full variable domain is DGGITQSPKYLFRKEGQNVTLSCEQNLNHDAMYWYRQDPGQGLRLIYYSQIVNDFQKGDIAEGYSVSREKKESFPLTVTSAQKNPTAFYLCASRDRGKADTQYFGPGTRLTVL.

This chain joins TRBV5-4 and TRBJ1-6, with a tentative D call TRBD1 (5 bases). This CDR3 comprises 13 residues. V lost 2 bases to trimming and J lost 6 bases, with 6 bases between them. Per the germline V gene, CDR1 is SGHNT and CDR2 is YYREEE (reference sequence). For the CDR3, the DNA is TGTGCCAGCAGCTTAGACAGTAATTCACCCCTCCACTTT. Encoded protein: CASSLDSNSPLHF.

In nucleotides, the CDR3 is TGTGCCAGCAGTCCCCCTAAGGGACAGGTTGGTACTGAAGCTTTCTTT. It is translated as CASSPPKGQVGTEAFF. This rearrangement joins TRBV6-2 or TRBV6-3 to TRBJ1-1; 8 nucleotides line up with TRBD1. The CDR3 length is 16 residues. V lost 5 bases to trimming and J lost 5 bases; unmatched junction nucleotides: 13. CDR1 and CDR2 from the germline V gene are MNHEY and SVGEGT.

The rearrangement joins TRBV30 to TRBJ1-5, with 7 positions matching TRBD1. The trim removed 3 bases at V and 3 bases at J, leaving 5 bases unmatched. The CDR3 runs to 14 residues. Germline V gene sequence: CDR1 GTSNPN, CDR2 SVGIG (reference sequence). In nucleotides, the CDR3 is TGTGCCTGGAGGGGGACAGCCTCCAATCAGCCCCAGCATTTT. Its protein product is CAWRGTASNQPQHF.

This chain uses TRBV5-1 with TRBJ1-1; no firm D call. Germline assignment: CDR1 SGHRS and CDR2 YFSETQ. The CDR3 loop spans 13 amino acids. V lost 0 bases and J 11 bases, leaving 14 bases between the germline ends. The CDR3 here is CASSLARSSEAFF. The CDR3, as DNA: TGCGCCAGCAGCTTGGCCCGTAGCTCCGAGGCTTTCTTT.

The chain links TRBV6-5 to TRBJ1-6, with 8 bases fitting TRBD1. J lost 10 bases, V lost 2 bases, and 7 bases had no gene match. The CDR3 length is 15 residues. Germline loops: CDR1 MNHEY, CDR2 SVGAGI. The CDR3 protein is CASSYRSQGESPLHF. For the CDR3, the DNA is TGTGCCAGCAGTTACCGATCACAGGGGGAGTCACCCCTCCACTTT.

In this sample, this clone turned up many times. This chain uses TRBV7-6 with TRBJ2-2; 7 nucleotides align to TRBD1. The CDR3 consists of 14 residues. After removal of 5 bases from V and 5 bases from J, the junction contained 5 bases not matched to a gene. Germline loops: CDR1 SGHVS, CDR2 FNYEAQ. CDR3 protein: CASSPDRVTGELFF. CDR3 nucleotide sequence: TGTGCCAGCAGCCCAGACAGGGTAACCGGGGAGCTGTTTTTT.

V and J are TRBV2 and TRBJ1-5; TRBD1 aligns across 9 bases. J gave up 1 base and V 6 bases, and 7 bases lay outside the gene matches. The CDR3 extends over 16 amino acids. Germline CDR1 and CDR2: SNHLY and FYNNEI. This CDR3 is CASRAHRGRSNQPQHF. In DNA, the CDR3 is TGTGCCAGCAGGGCCCACAGGGGGCGAAGCAATCAGCCCCAGCATTTT.

The V and J genes are TRBV7-3 and TRBJ2-3, with TRBD2 matching 9 bases. The CDR3 has 16 residues. The germline gives CDR1 SGHTA, CDR2 FQGTGA. J lost 6 bases, V lost 5 bases, and 12 bases had no gene match. CDR3 bases: TGTGCCAGCAGCCAGGGGGTAGCGGGAGATCCCGATACGCAGTATTTT. Amino acids: CASSQGVAGDPDTQYF.

This clone was found a few times. The chain is built from TRBV5-1 and TRBJ2-2, with TRBD1 matching over 10 bases. The CDR3 spans 16 residues. CDR1 SGHRS and CDR2 YFSETQ come from the germline V gene. After removal of 4 bases from V and 6 bases from J, the junction contained 9 bases not matched to a gene. This CDR3 is CASSPRTGGVAGELFF. CDR3 nucleotides: TGCGCCAGCAGCCCTAGGACAGGGGGAGTCGCCGGGGAGCTGTTTTTT.